This T cell receptor (beta chain) was retrieved from a study of blood T cell repertoires in COVID-19. Profiled with immunoSEQ multiplex PCR; TCRdb holds only in-frame clones, not every one. The sample shows roughly 120,000 clones, around 83% of them seen only once. This clone was detected only once. The TCR originated in a man aged 65-85 years with acute or convalescent COVID-19. The sequenced sample was peripheral blood.

CDR3 sequence reads: CASSETGDQPQHF. The CDR3 region has the DNA TGTGCCAGCAGTGAAACAGGGGATCAGCCCCAGCATTTT. V is TRBV6-1 and J is TRBJ1-5; TRBD1 matches 7 bases. After removal of 2 bases from V and 5 bases from J, the junction contained 0 bases not matched to a gene. CDR1 is MNHNS and CDR2 is SASEGT in the germline V gene. The CDR3 totals 13 residues.